What follows is one TCR beta chain and its context. Its cognate antigen is unknown. There are 11 residues in the CDR3. Germline CDR1 reads DFQATT; CDR2 reads SNEGSKA (reference sequence). Sequencing targeted expressed TCRB transcripts, as all isolated RNA had been reverse transcribed. Generated by immunoSEQ multiplex PCR, the TCRdb table keeps only in-frame clones and is missing some. Among more than 300,000 clones listed, around 12% were seen once. These data are taken from a study of beta chain features in type 1 diabetes. Study observations and caveats: VDJ junctions sequenced from type 1 diabetes patients showed fewer insertions and more deletions. Among all four CD4+ subsets, Type 1 diabetes patients had TCRB CDR3s that were moderately but significantly shorter.

This receptor was obtained from a woman between 18 and 29 years old with type 1 diabetes. Sequenced sample: naive CD4+ T cells from blood. This chain joins TRBV20-1 and TRBJ2-7; a weak D match, TRBD2 (5 bases). CDR3 region: CRVASSYEQYF. The CDR3 region has the DNA TGCAGGGTAGCGTCGTCCTACGAGCAGTACTTC.